What follows are 25 T cell receptor beta chains derived from one specimen sequenced in a study of T cells after yellow fever vaccination (dated by TCRdb to 2018 to 2020). What the treatment or condition label conveys for this sample: live attenuated yellow fever vaccine strain. Library preparation employed 5' RACE. The sequencer was an Illumina HiSeq 2500. TCRdb reprocessing: public reads trimmed at Q25 with fastp, clones called with MiXCR, in-frame beta chains kept. Each record represents a unique CDR3 protein, reported with the most common genes and DNA among its rows. The sample data list 90,000 to 150,000 distinct CDR3 sequences, and 7.2% of these were observed just once. The ten largest make up approximately 2.7% of the sample. Sequenced here: CD4+ T cells sorted from PBMCs, sampled roughly 47 days after the first yellow fever vaccination. All receptors derive from a man between 18 and 35 years old who received the YFV17D yellow fever vaccine.

This clonotype has only a few counts. The chain recombines TRBV9 with TRBJ2-3; the match to TRBD1 covers 9 bases. CDR3 size: 15 residues. V dropped 5 bases and J dropped 6; count of bases not matched to a gene: 10. The germline CDR1 and CDR2 sequences are SGDLS and YYNGEE. CDR3 amino acids: CASRATGTGYDTQYF. The CDR3 DNA is TGTGCCAGCAGGGCAACCGGGACAGGGTACGATACGCAGTATTTT. The full variable domain, completed using reference TRBV9 and TRBJ2-3, is DSGVTQTPKHLITATGQRVTLRCSPRSGDLSVYWYQQSLDQGLQFLIQYYNGEERAKGNILERFSAQQFPDLHSELNLSSLELGDSALYFCASRATGTGYDTQYFGPGTRLTVL.

This clonotype has a count of ten or more. J is TRBJ1-2 and V is TRBV5-1; no reliable D call. The V and J ends lost 0 bases and 0 bases respectively, with 9 bases between them. Germline loops: CDR1 SGHRS, CDR2 YFSETQ. The CDR3 loop spans 15 amino acids. In DNA, the CDR3 is TGCGCCAGCAGCTTGGAAGGGCAAACTAACTATGGCTACACCTTC. Amino acid sequence: CASSLEGQTNYGYTF.

In its sample, this clonotype was seen many times. V and J are TRBV10-3 and TRBJ2-5; perhaps TRBD2 as D (6 bases). There are 12 residues in the CDR3. The germline CDR1 and CDR2 sequences are ENHRY and SYGVKD. With 8 bases removed from V and 2 bases from J, the gap between germline ends came to 9 bases. This CDR3 reads CAIGGSQETQYF. The CDR3 DNA sequence: TGTGCCATCGGGGGGTCACAAGAGACCCAGTACTTC.

This clonotype was seen at least ten times. This chain links TRBV25-1 with TRBJ1-4; tentative D call: TRBD1 (5 bases). V lost 5 bases and J 8 bases, leaving 27 bases between the germline ends. The CDR3 consists of 18 residues. Germline V gene sequence: CDR1 MGHDK, CDR2 SYGVNS. The chain's CDR3 is CASSTTLDSGRRGEKLFF. CDR3 bases: TGTGCCAGCAGTACCACTCTCGACAGCGGGCGGAGGGGCGAAAAACTGTTTTTT.

This clonotype was found many times. The gene calls are TRBV7-2 and TRBJ1-4; no definite D call. V gave up 5 bases and J gave up 0 bases, with 10 bases separating them. The CDR3 is 15 amino acids. In germline, CDR1 is SGHTA, CDR2 FQGNSA. CDR3 coding DNA: TGTGCCAGCAGCGGATACGGATCAACTAATGAAAAACTGTTTTTT. Its protein is CASSGYGSTNEKLFF.

The table lists this clonotype with many counts. V is TRBV11-2 and J is TRBJ2-7, with TRBD1 identical over 10 bases. Germline CDR1 SGHAT, CDR2 FQNNGV. CDR3 size: 15 residues. V shed 5 bases, J shed 3 bases, and the junction held 7 bases outside the gene matches. For the CDR3, the DNA is TGTGCCAGCAGCCGACAGGGGGCTGTGGGCTACGAGCAGTACTTC. This gives the protein CASSRQGAVGYEQYF.

The table lists this clonotype with many counts. The chain uses TRBV5-1 and TRBJ1-1, with D possibly being TRBD1 (5 bases). The germline V gene has CDR1 SGHRS and CDR2 YFSETQ. The CDR3 sequence is 14 residues long. Trimming removed 2 bases at V and 5 bases at J, with 13 bases between. In DNA form, the CDR3 reads TGCGCCAGCAGCTTTCAGGGTGCAGGGACTGAAGCTTTCTTT. Protein sequence: CASSFQGAGTEAFF. The full variable domain, rest sourced from reference TRBV5-1 and TRBJ1-1, is KAGVTQTPRYLIKTRGQQVTLSCSPISGHRSVSWYQQTPGQGLQFLFEYFSETQRNKGNFPGRFSGRQFSNSRSEMNVSTLELGDSALYLCASSFQGAGTEAFFGQGTRLTVV.

Ten or more counts support this clonotype. The chain employs TRBV15 and TRBJ2-3, with D perhaps matching TRBD1 (6 bases). V lost 3 bases and J 6 bases, leaving 10 bases between the germline ends. The CDR3 runs 13 residues. Per germline, CDR1 LNHNV and CDR2 YYDKDF (reference sequence). CDR3: CATSRGAGDTQYF. The CDR3 bases are TGTGCCACCAGCAGGGGGGCAGGCGATACGCAGTATTTT.

This clonotype was seen a handful of times. The chain links TRBV6-5 to TRBJ1-4; D might be TRBD1 (6 bases). Germline V gene data show CDR1 as MNHEY and CDR2 as SVGAGI. V was cut by 2 bases and J by 8 bases, with 15 bases left in between. CDR3 length: 15 residues. The chain's CDR3 is CASSYGPGASEKLFF. The CDR3 DNA follows: TGTGCCAGCAGTTACGGACCAGGGGCTAGCGAAAAACTGTTTTTT.

The table lists this clonotype with a few counts. The chain is built from TRBV7-3 and TRBJ2-5; tentative D call: TRBD2 (6 bases). V was cut by 5 bases and J by 1 base, with 11 bases left in between. This CDR3 spans 14 amino acids. CDR1 is SGHTA, CDR2 FQGTGA, per germline. For the CDR3, the DNA is TGTGCCAGCAGCCCGGGACTCCCCCAAGAGACCCAGTACTTC. Protein: CASSPGLPQETQYF.

In its sample, this clonotype was seen many times. The chain combines TRBV5-1 with TRBJ1-2; D call uncertain. Germline CDR1 reads SGHRS; CDR2 reads YFSETQ. The CDR3 length is 14 residues. The V end lost 0 bases, the J end lost 1 base, and 7 bases lay between the germline ends. The CDR3 DNA sequence: TGCGCCAGCAGCTTGGATGGAAATAACTATGGCTACACCTTC. Its translation is CASSLDGNNYGYTF.

This clonotype was detected many times. V and J are TRBV4-1 and TRBJ2-5; D may correspond to TRBD1 or TRBD2 (5 bases each). Trimming took 5 bases from V and 4 from J, leaving 20 bases between them. Germline values: CDR1 MGHRA, CDR2 YSYEKL. This CDR3 contains 16 residues. CDR3 amino acids: CASSIRGQPGSETQYF. Here the CDR3 DNA reads TGCGCCAGCAGCATACGGGGCCAACCAGGGTCAGAGACCCAGTACTTC.

This clonotype turned up a few times. The gene calls are TRBV5-1 and TRBJ1-6; 8 positions match TRBD1. In germline, CDR1 is SGHRS, CDR2 YFSETQ. The CDR3 loop spans 14 amino acids. V lost 4 bases to trimming and J lost 7 bases; unmatched junction nucleotides: 4. CDR3 loop: CASSRDRTNSPLHF. Written as DNA, the CDR3 is TGCGCCAGCAGCCGGGACAGGACAAATTCACCCCTCCACTTT.

In this sample, this clonotype turned up many times. The gene calls are TRBV7-2 and TRBJ2-1, with 8 positions matching TRBD1. The CDR3 length is 14 residues. Germline lookup yields CDR1 SGHTA and CDR2 FQGNSA. V shed 6 bases, J shed 8 bases, and the junction held 9 bases outside the gene matches. Here the CDR3 reads CASRLDRAWDEQFF. CDR3 nucleotides: TGTGCCAGCAGGCTGGACAGGGCTTGGGATGAGCAGTTCTTC.

On this clonotype: A much more abundant neighbour one base away suggests this may be a read error. The rearrangement joins TRBV3-1 to TRBJ2-2, with no clear D. The CDR3 loop spans 14 amino acids. The germline CDR1 and CDR2 sequences are LGHDT and YNNKEL (reference sequence). The ends were cut back, 0 bases at V and 7 bases at J, with 9 bases in the middle. CDR3 sequence: CASSQDEFGGELFF. The CDR3, as DNA: TGTGCCAGCAGCCAAGATGAATTCGGCGGGGAGCTGTTTTTT.

In this sample, this clonotype turned up many times. The chain couples TRBV24-1 to TRBJ2-4; perhaps D is TRBD1 or TRBD2 (6 bases each). The CDR3 sequence is 16 residues long. Germline V gene lookup returns CDR1 KGHDR and CDR2 SFDVKD. V lost 7 bases and J lost 0, with 15 bases in between. This CDR3 reads CATSVRGGIAKNIQYF. DNA for the CDR3: TGTGCCACCAGCGTACGAGGGGGGATAGCCAAAAACATTCAGTACTTC.

This chain connects TRBV5-1 to TRBJ2-5, with 10 bases fitting TRBD1. With V trimmed by 3 bases and J by 5 bases, 7 bases remained unmatched. The CDR3 runs to 15 residues. Germline loops: CDR1 SGHRS, CDR2 YFSETQ. CDR3 loop: CASSSAGTGDETQYF. In nucleotides, the CDR3 is TGCGCCAGCAGCTCGGCCGGGACAGGGGACGAGACCCAGTACTTC.

This clonotype was detected a few times. The gene calls are TRBV28 and TRBJ2-7, with 8 positions matching TRBD1. Germline trimming cut 6 bases from V and 2 bases from J; bases unmatched to any gene: 3. This CDR3 is 13 amino acids long. Germline lookup yields CDR1 MDHEN and CDR2 SYDVKM. The CDR3 DNA reads as TGTGCCAGCAGGATACAGGGGGCCTACGAGCAGTACGTC. Protein product: CASRIQGAYEQYV.

This clonotype was detected ten times or more. V gene TRBV5-4 combines with J gene TRBJ2-2; 12 nucleotides match TRBD2. CDR3 length: 16 residues. From germline, CDR1 is SGHNT and CDR2 YYREEE (reference sequence). V was pared by 4 bases and J by 4 bases, with 5 bases of the junction left unmatched. The chain's CDR3 is CASSLTSGGRTGELFF. DNA for the CDR3: TGTGCCAGCAGCCTCACTAGCGGGGGGCGCACCGGGGAGCTGTTTTTT.

At least ten counts were recorded for this clonotype. The chain links TRBV28 to TRBJ1-3; D is uncertain. This CDR3 spans 14 amino acids. Per the germline V gene, CDR1 is MDHEN and CDR2 is SYDVKM. The germline V and J ends were trimmed by 6 bases and 0 bases, with 9 bases remaining between them. The CDR3 here is CASSPGFSGNTIYF. In DNA, the CDR3 is TGTGCCAGCAGCCCGGGGTTCTCTGGAAACACCATATATTTT.

This clonotype showed up many times. This chain joins TRBV15 and TRBJ2-3; a weak D match, TRBD2 (6 bases). Trimming removed 4 bases at V and 0 bases at J, with 14 bases between. The germline V gene has CDR1 LNHNV and CDR2 YYDKDF (reference sequence). There are 16 residues in the CDR3. The CDR3: CATSTRDWGSTDTQYF. CDR3 nucleotides: TGTGCCACCAGCACGAGGGACTGGGGAAGCACAGATACGCAGTATTTT.

This clonotype came up many times. The chain links TRBV4-2 to TRBJ2-5; TRBD2 matches 10 bases. The J segment lost 5 bases and the V segment lost 1 base, leaving 4 bases of the junction unmatched. The germline CDR1 and CDR2 sequences are LGHNA and YNFKEQ. There are 15 residues in the CDR3. The CDR3 nucleotides read TGTGCCAGCAGCCAAGGACTAGCGGGCCCGGAGACCCAGTACTTC. This gives the protein CASSQGLAGPETQYF.

This clonotype was detected ten times or more. The chain couples TRBV27 to TRBJ1-1; a weak D match, TRBD1 (5 bases). This CDR3 has 16 residues. Germline V gene data show CDR1 as MNHEY and CDR2 as SMNVEV (reference sequence). V lost 4 bases and J lost 0, with 15 bases in between. The CDR3 reads CASSSFQRGVNTEAFF. The CDR3 DNA reads TGTGCCAGCAGTTCATTTCAAAGGGGAGTGAACACTGAAGCTTTCTTT.

The rearrangement links TRBV2 to TRBJ1-5, with D hard to call. This CDR3 region has 15 residues. The V end was cut by 4 bases, the J end by 0 bases, with 10 bases between. Germline V lookup: CDR1 SNHLY, CDR2 FYNNEI. CDR3 DNA sequence: TGTGCCAGCAGTGTACTCAGATATAGCAATCAGCCCCAGCATTTT. This encodes CASSVLRYSNQPQHF.

This clonotype occurred many times. The chain recombines TRBV5-1 with TRBJ2-2; TRBD2 might be the D (6 bases). With 4 bases removed from V and 1 base from J, the gap between germline ends came to 14 bases. The germline V gene has CDR1 SGHRS and CDR2 YFSETQ. CDR3 length equals 16 residues. CDR3 in amino acids: CASSLTAGLNTGELFF. The DNA of the CDR3 is TGCGCCAGCAGCCTGACGGCGGGGTTGAACACCGGGGAGCTGTTTTTT.